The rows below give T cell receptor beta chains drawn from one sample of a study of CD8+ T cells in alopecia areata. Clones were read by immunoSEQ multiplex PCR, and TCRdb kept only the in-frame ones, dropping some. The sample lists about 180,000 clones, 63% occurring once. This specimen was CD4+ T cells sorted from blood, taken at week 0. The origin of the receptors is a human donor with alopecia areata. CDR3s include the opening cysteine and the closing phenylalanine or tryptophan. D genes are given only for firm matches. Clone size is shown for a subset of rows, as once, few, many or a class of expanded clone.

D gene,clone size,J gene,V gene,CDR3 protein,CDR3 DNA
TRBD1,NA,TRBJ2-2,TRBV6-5,CASSYGTGETGELFF,TGTGCCAGCAGTTACGGGACAGGGGAGACCGGGGAGCTGTTTTTT
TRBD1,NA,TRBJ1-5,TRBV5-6,CASSEYLGTGNQPQHF,TGTGCCAGCAGCGAATATCTGGGGACAGGGAATCAGCCCCAGCATTTT
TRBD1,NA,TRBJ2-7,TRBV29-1,CSARDRVNEQYF,TGCAGCGCCAGGGACAGGGTGAACGAGCAGTACTTC
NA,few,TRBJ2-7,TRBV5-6,CASSLNRVIEQYF,TGTGCCAGCAGCTTAAACAGGGTTATCGAGCAGTACTTC
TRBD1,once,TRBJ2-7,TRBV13,CASSFPGQGNEQYF,TGTGCCAGCAGCTTCCCGGGACAGGGAAACGAGCAGTACTTC
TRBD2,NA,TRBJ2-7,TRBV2,CASGGVLSYEQYF,TGTGCCAGCGGGGGGGTACTCTCCTACGAGCAGTACTTC
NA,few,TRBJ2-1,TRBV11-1,CASSLDFGLAGEQFF,TGTGCCAGCAGCTTGGACTTCGGGCTAGCAGGAGAGCAGTTCTTC
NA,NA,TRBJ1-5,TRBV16,CASSQSRDQPQHF,TGTGCCAGCAGCCAATCTCGGGATCAGCCCCAGCATTTT
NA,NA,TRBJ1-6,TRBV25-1,CASSGTRQPNSPLHF,TGTGCCAGCAGTGGGACCCGACAGCCCAATTCACCCCTCCACTTT
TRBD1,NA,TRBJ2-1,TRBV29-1,CSAGTGYNEQFF,TGCAGCGCCGGGACAGGTTACAATGAGCAGTTCTTC
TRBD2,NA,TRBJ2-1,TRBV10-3,CAISPTSGTSGSYNEQFF,TGTGCCATCAGCCCAACTTCCGGGACTAGCGGTTCGTACAATGAGCAGTTCTTC
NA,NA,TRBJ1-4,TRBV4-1,CASSHYRGLFF,TGCGCCAGCAGCCACTACCGGGGTCTGTTTTTT
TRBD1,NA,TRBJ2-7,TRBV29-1,CSAAKQGAGEQYF,TGCAGCGCGGCCAAGCAGGGGGCCGGGGAGCAGTACTTC
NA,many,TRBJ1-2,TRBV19,CASTTSMGQHYGYTF,TGTGCCAGTACGACATCAATGGGGCAGCACTATGGCTACACCTTC
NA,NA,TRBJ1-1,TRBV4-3,CASSQNRANTEAFF,TGCGCCAGCAGCCAGAACAGGGCGAACACTGAAGCTTTCTTT
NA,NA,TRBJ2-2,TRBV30,CATGWGTTGELFF,TGTGCCACCGGCTGGGGAACGACCGGGGAGCTGTTTTTT
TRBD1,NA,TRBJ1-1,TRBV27,CASSFSTGGTEAFF,TGTGCCAGCAGTTTTTCAACAGGGGGAACTGAAGCTTTCTTT
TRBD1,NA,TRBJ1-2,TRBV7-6,CASSLATGGSYGYTF,TGTGCCAGCAGCTTAGCGACAGGGGGTAGCTATGGCTACACCTTC
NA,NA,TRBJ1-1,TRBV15,CATSREGGRNTEAFF,TGTGCCACCAGCAGAGAGGGTGGTCGGAACACTGAAGCTTTCTTT
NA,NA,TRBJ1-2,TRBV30,CAWSDSGYGYTF,TGTGCCTGGAGTGATTCCGGCTATGGCTACACCTTC
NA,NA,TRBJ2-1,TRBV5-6,CASSTPGGPEQFF,TGTGCCAGCAGCACCCCTGGAGGCCCTGAGCAGTTCTTC
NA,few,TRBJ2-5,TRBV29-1,CSVESTQETQYF,TGCAGCGTTGAATCTACCCAAGAGACCCAGTACTTC
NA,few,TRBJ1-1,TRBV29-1,CSVALTNTEAFF,TGCAGCGTTGCCTTGACAAACACTGAAGCTTTCTTT
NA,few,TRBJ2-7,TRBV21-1,CASSKASEISYEQYF,TGTGCCAGCAGCAAAGCGTCGGAGATTTCCTACGAGCAGTACTTC
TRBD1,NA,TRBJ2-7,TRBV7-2,CASSSTGGPYEQYF,TGTGCCAGCAGCTCGACAGGGGGCCCCTACGAGCAGTACTTC
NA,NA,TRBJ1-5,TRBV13,CASSLGGGNQPQHF,TGTGCCAGCAGCCTAGGAGGGGGCAATCAGCCCCAGCATTTT
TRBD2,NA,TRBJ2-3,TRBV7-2,CASSSGLAGKGPDTQYF,TGTGCCAGCAGCTCAGGACTAGCGGGGAAAGGGCCAGATACGCAGTATTTT
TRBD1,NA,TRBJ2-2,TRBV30,CAWTGQRITGELFF,TGTGCCTGGACGGGACAGCGGATCACCGGGGAGCTGTTTTTT
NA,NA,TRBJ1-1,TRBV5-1,CASSLGYTGGTEAFF,TGCGCCAGCAGTTTGGGGTACACGGGGGGCACTGAAGCTTTCTTT